These T cell receptor beta chains were read from a single sample in a study of cytomegalovirus exposure and HLA in healthy donors. Profiled with immunoSEQ multiplex PCR; TCRdb holds only in-frame clones, not every one. In the table there are 150,000 or so clones, roughly 89% of which are singletons. The sequenced material came from PBMCs. These receptors were collected from a woman younger than 35 in good health and CMV-seronegative. CDR3s include the opening cysteine and the closing phenylalanine or tryptophan. A D gene is named only where the DNA matches it firmly. A clone size is listed for some rows: how often the clone was seen (once, few, many), or a class if it is expanded.

v_call: TRBV7-3; d_call: TRBD1; j_call: TRBJ2-7; clone_size: -; cdr3_nt: TGTGCCAGCAGCCAAGGGGACAGCTCCTACGAGCAGTACTTC; cdr3_aa: CASSQGDSSYEQYF
v_call: TRBV25-1; d_call: TRBD1; j_call: TRBJ2-7; clone_size: -; cdr3_nt: TGTGCCAGCAGTGAGCCGGGACAGGGGTCCTACGAGCAGTACTTC; cdr3_aa: CASSEPGQGSYEQYF
v_call: TRBV2; d_call: TRBD2; j_call: TRBJ2-2; clone_size: -; cdr3_nt: TGTGCCAGCAGTGAAGGACTAGCGGGCTTTCTAGCCCTGAACACCGGGGAGCTGTTTTTT; cdr3_aa: CASSEGLAGFLALNTGELFF
v_call: TRBV27; d_call: -; j_call: TRBJ1-6; clone_size: few; cdr3_nt: TGTGCCAGCAGTTGGACCAGGGGTTCACCCCTCCACTTT; cdr3_aa: CASSWTRGSPLHF
v_call: TRBV5-1; d_call: TRBD1; j_call: TRBJ2-7; clone_size: -; cdr3_nt: TGCGCCAGCAGCCTGGGACAGATCTACGAGCAGTACTTC; cdr3_aa: CASSLGQIYEQYF
v_call: TRBV7-8; d_call: -; j_call: TRBJ1-4; clone_size: -; cdr3_nt: TGTGCCAGCAGCCCAAAAGCGTGGGTCGGCCTGGTTAATGAAAAACTGTTTTTT; cdr3_aa: CASSPKAWVGLVNEKLFF
v_call: TRBV7-8; d_call: -; j_call: TRBJ1-4; clone_size: -; cdr3_nt: TGTGCCAGCAGCATGGGGGGGCCCGAAAAACTGTTTTTT; cdr3_aa: CASSMGGPEKLFF
v_call: TRBV6-5; d_call: -; j_call: TRBJ1-1; clone_size: -; cdr3_nt: TGTGCCAGCAGGAAATGGGCCACTGAAGCTTTCTTT; cdr3_aa: CASRKWATEAFF
v_call: TRBV5-1; d_call: TRBD1; j_call: TRBJ1-2; clone_size: -; cdr3_nt: TGCGCCAGCAGCCAAAGGGGGCAGGACTATGGCTACACCTTC; cdr3_aa: CASSQRGQDYGYTF
v_call: TRBV14; d_call: -; j_call: TRBJ1-2; clone_size: once; cdr3_nt: TGTGCCAGCAGCCAGGGGGAGGGCTATGGCTACACCTTC; cdr3_aa: CASSQGEGYGYTF
v_call: TRBV7-9; d_call: TRBD1; j_call: TRBJ2-7; clone_size: -; cdr3_nt: TGTGCCAGCAGCTTAGCCGGTGGGACAGGCTCCTACGAGCAGTACTTC; cdr3_aa: CASSLAGGTGSYEQYF
v_call: TRBV5-1; d_call: -; j_call: TRBJ1-1; clone_size: -; cdr3_nt: TGCGCCAGCAGCTTGGCAGACACTGAAGCTTTCTTT; cdr3_aa: CASSLADTEAFF
v_call: TRBV20-1; d_call: -; j_call: TRBJ2-5; clone_size: once; cdr3_nt: TGCAGTGCTACTCAAGAGACCCAGTACTTC; cdr3_aa: CSATQETQYF
v_call: TRBV5-1; d_call: -; j_call: TRBJ1-1; clone_size: -; cdr3_nt: TGCGCCAGCAGCTTGTCCGTATTTCGGAACACTGAAGCTTTCTTT; cdr3_aa: CASSLSVFRNTEAFF
v_call: TRBV27; d_call: TRBD2; j_call: TRBJ2-5; clone_size: -; cdr3_nt: TGTGCCAGCACTTTCCTATTTAGCGGGGGCCCGTCGGAGACCCAGTACTTC; cdr3_aa: CASTFLFSGGPSETQYF
v_call: TRBV5-4; d_call: TRBD1; j_call: TRBJ2-3; clone_size: -; cdr3_nt: TGTGCCAGCAGCCTGGACAGGGTAGTGGAAAATACGCAGTATTTT; cdr3_aa: CASSLDRVVENTQYF
v_call: TRBV9; d_call: TRBD2; j_call: TRBJ2-1; clone_size: few; cdr3_nt: TGTGCCAGCAGCGGGGACTACCGGGGTTATTCCTACAATGAGCAGTTCTTC; cdr3_aa: CASSGDYRGYSYNEQFF
v_call: TRBV10-1; d_call: TRBD1; j_call: TRBJ2-5; clone_size: -; cdr3_nt: TGCGCCAGCAGCCTACAGGGGGGAGAGACCCAGTACTTC; cdr3_aa: CASSLQGGETQYF
v_call: TRBV11-2; d_call: -; j_call: TRBJ2-3; clone_size: -; cdr3_nt: TGTGCCAGCAGTCAGTACACAGATACGCAGTATTTT; cdr3_aa: CASSQYTDTQYF
v_call: TRBV5-8; d_call: -; j_call: TRBJ2-7; clone_size: -; cdr3_nt: TGTGCCAGCAGCTTGGCCACTACCTACGAGCAGTACTTC; cdr3_aa: CASSLATTYEQYF
v_call: TRBV7-3; d_call: TRBD1; j_call: TRBJ2-1; clone_size: -; cdr3_nt: TGTGCCAGCAGCTTCGACAGGGGCCGTGAGAATGAGCAGTTCTTC; cdr3_aa: CASSFDRGRENEQFF
v_call: TRBV11-2; d_call: -; j_call: TRBJ1-2; clone_size: -; cdr3_nt: TGTGCCAGCAGCTTATCAGGACAGCTTTATGGCTACACCTTC; cdr3_aa: CASSLSGQLYGYTF
v_call: TRBV18; d_call: TRBD2; j_call: TRBJ2-7; clone_size: -; cdr3_nt: TGTGCCAGCTCACCATGGGCGGGGGACGAGCAGTACTTC; cdr3_aa: CASSPWAGDEQYF
v_call: TRBV4-1; d_call: TRBD1; j_call: TRBJ1-1; clone_size: -; cdr3_nt: TGCGCCAGCAGCCAAGGGACAGGGAGTTATGAGAACACTGAAGCTTTCTTT; cdr3_aa: CASSQGTGSYENTEAFF
v_call: TRBV18; d_call: TRBD1; j_call: TRBJ2-7; clone_size: -; cdr3_nt: TGTGCCAGCTCTTCAAACCCGGGGACAGCAGACTACGAGCAGTACTTC; cdr3_aa: CASSSNPGTADYEQYF
v_call: TRBV19; d_call: -; j_call: TRBJ1-1; clone_size: -; cdr3_nt: TGTGCCAGTAGCGACTACCTGGGGAACACTGAAGCTTTCTTT; cdr3_aa: CASSDYLGNTEAFF
v_call: TRBV27; d_call: -; j_call: TRBJ1-2; clone_size: -; cdr3_nt: TGTGCCAGCAGTTACCGGGGACGGGGGGGATATGGCTACACCTTC; cdr3_aa: CASSYRGRGGYGYTF
v_call: TRBV5-8; d_call: -; j_call: TRBJ1-5; clone_size: -; cdr3_nt: TGTGCCAGCAGCTTGGCGGAGGGGCAGCCCCAGCATTTT; cdr3_aa: CASSLAEGQPQHF
v_call: TRBV15; d_call: -; j_call: TRBJ1-1; clone_size: -; cdr3_nt: TGTGCCACCAGCAGAGAGGGACTTTTTGAAGCTTTCTTT; cdr3_aa: CATSREGLFEAFF